These 18 T cell receptor beta chains originate from one sample sequenced in a study of blood T cell repertoires in COVID-19 (dated by TCRdb to 2020 to 2021). Receptor libraries were prepared by the immunoSEQ multiplex PCR assay. TCRdb holds this immuneACCESS table with in-frame rearrangements only. Some clones are missing; in checked studies, unresolved V genes explain under half, and the rest has no known cause. A total of 70,000 to 90,000 clones appear in this sample, about 82% of them only once. 8% of the sample is in the top ten clones. The sequenced sample consisted of peripheral blood. The receptors were gathered from a man in his fifties or sixties with active COVID-19.

V gene TRBV2 combines with J gene TRBJ1-5; D is undetermined. V was trimmed by 3 bases and J by 6 bases, leaving 6 bases between them. The germline gives CDR1 SNHLY, CDR2 FYNNEI. The CDR3 runs 12 residues. Here the CDR3 reads CASSDRSQPQHF. The CDR3 region has the DNA TGTGCCAGCAGTGATCGGTCTCAGCCCCAGCATTTT.

The chain employs TRBV5-6 and TRBJ1-2; 8 nucleotides line up with TRBD1. V shed 3 bases, J shed 0 bases, and the junction held 10 bases outside the gene matches. This CDR3 has 17 amino acids. Germline V gene data show CDR1 as SGHDT and CDR2 as YYEEEE. CDR3 nucleotide sequence: TGTGCCAGCAGCTCCCCCTTTAAACAGGGGGCTAACTATGGCTACACCTTC. Translated: CASSSPFKQGANYGYTF. The variable domain in full, completed from reference TRBV5-6 and TRBJ1-2, reads DAGVTQSPTHLIKTRGQQVTLRCSPKSGHDTVSWYQQALGQGPQFIFQYYEEEERQRGNFPDRFSGHQFPNYSSELNVNALLLGDSALYLCASSSPFKQGANYGYTFGSGTRLTVV.

The chain couples TRBV19 to TRBJ1-6; TRBD1 might be the D (5 bases). V shed 6 bases and J shed 8 bases, with 8 bases lying between them. The CDR3 runs 12 residues. Germline-derived CDR1 and CDR2 are LNHDA and SQIVND (reference sequence). The DNA for the CDR3 is TGTGCCAGTAGAGGCAGGGATTCACCCCTCCACTTT. This codes for CASRGRDSPLHF.

The chain combines TRBV24-1 with TRBJ2-5; 7 bases line up with TRBD1. The germline V gene has CDR1 KGHDR and CDR2 SFDVKD. The CDR3 has 16 residues. Trimming removed 3 bases from V and 2 bases from J; junction bases left unmatched: 8. The CDR3 here is CATSDAGGSVQETQYF. In DNA, the CDR3 is TGTGCCACCAGTGATGCAGGGGGTAGCGTTCAAGAGACCCAGTACTTC.

The chain carries TRBV19 and TRBJ2-1, with TRBD1 identical over 9 bases. The CDR3 has 13 residues. J was trimmed by 6 bases and V by 6 bases; bases with no gene match: 3. CDR1 is LNHDA and CDR2 is SQIVND in the germline V gene (reference sequence). Here the CDR3 reads CASSGQGFNEQFF. Here the CDR3 DNA reads TGTGCCAGTAGCGGACAGGGGTTCAATGAGCAGTTCTTC.

Comments on this clone: Mismatch with germline at one junction end may stem from a read error. V gene TRBV7-7 combines with J gene TRBJ2-3, with 10 nucleotides matching TRBD1. The CDR3 sequence is 17 residues long. CDR1 is SSHAT, CDR2 FNYEAQ, per germline (reference sequence). CDR3 nucleotide sequence: TGTGCTAGCAGCCTGTTTTCGGGACAGGGGTTCTCAGATACGCAGTATTTT. This sequence encodes CASSLFSGQGFSDTQYF. The full variable domain, rest sourced from reference TRBV7-7 and TRBJ2-3, is GAGVSQSPRYKVTKRGQDVTLRCDPISSHATLYWYQQALGQGPEFLTYFNYEAQPDKSGLPSDRFSAERPEGSISTLTIQRTEQRDSAMYRCASSLFSGQGFSDTQYFGPGTRLTVL.

This clone was seen a single time. The V gene is TRBV7-7, the J gene TRBJ2-5; TRBD2 might be the D (6 bases). There are 16 residues in the CDR3. Per germline, CDR1 SSHAT and CDR2 FNYEAQ (reference sequence). The V end was cut by 7 bases, the J end by 1 base, with 19 bases between. The CDR3 sequence: CASNIGGGRIQETQYF. The DNA for the CDR3 is TGTGCCAGCAACATCGGGGGTGGCAGGATCCAAGAGACCCAGTACTTC.

The chain carries TRBV4-2 and TRBJ2-2; no reliable D call. This CDR3 spans 15 amino acids. V gave up 3 bases and J gave up 4 bases, with 12 bases separating them. From germline, CDR1 is LGHNA and CDR2 YNFKEQ. DNA of the CDR3: TGTGCCAGCAGCCACGTAGCCGTGGCCACCGGGGAGCTGTTTTTT. It yields the protein CASSHVAVATGELFF.

The chain couples TRBV6-2 or TRBV6-3 to TRBJ2-5; a weak D match, TRBD2 (6 bases). The CDR3 is 14 residues long. V lost 2 bases, J lost 4 bases, and 11 bases lay in between. Looked up from germline, CDR1 is MNHEY and CDR2 is SVGEGT. DNA for the CDR3: TGTGCCAGCAGTTACGCGACTAGATCAGAGACCCAGTACTTC. Its translation is CASSYATRSETQYF.

The chain recombines TRBV11-2 with TRBJ2-7, with 11 bases that match TRBD1. Germline CDR1 is SGHAT and CDR2 is FQNNGV. CDR3 length: 14 amino acids. V dropped 4 bases and J dropped 6; count of bases not matched to a gene: 5. CDR3 DNA: TGTGCCAGCAGCTCGCGGACAGGGGGCGCCGAGCAGTACTTC. This translates into CASSSRTGGAEQYF.

The chain joins TRBV11-2 to TRBJ2-5; D remains ambiguous. The CDR3 is made up of 15 amino acids. The V gene's germline CDR1 is SGHAT and CDR2 FQNNGV. The germline V and J ends were trimmed by 5 bases and 1 base, with 14 bases remaining between them. The CDR3 is CASSQAHSLQETQYF. The CDR3 bases are TGTGCCAGCAGCCAGGCTCACTCCCTCCAAGAGACCCAGTACTTC.

The V and J genes are TRBV5-5 and TRBJ1-6, with D possibly TRBD1 on 5 matching bases. The CDR3 is 16 amino acids. Per germline, CDR1 SGHKS and CDR2 YYEKEE (reference sequence). V was pared by 4 bases and J by 0 bases, with 11 bases between. CDR3 in amino acids: CASSGGWNSYNSPLHF. CDR3 coding DNA: TGTGCCAGCAGCGGGGGGTGGAACTCCTATAATTCACCCCTCCACTTT.

The DNA for the CDR3 is TGTGCCAGCAGCTACCGACAGGGGGGAGGCACCGGGGAGCTGTTTTTT. This translates into CASSYRQGGGTGELFF. This chain uses TRBV28 with TRBJ2-2, with 9 bases identical to TRBD1. The V gene end was trimmed by 6 bases and the J gene end by 4 bases; junction bases not matched to a gene: 9. CDR3 length: 16 amino acids. Germline V lookup: CDR1 MDHEN, CDR2 SYDVKM.

The gene calls are TRBV27 and TRBJ2-7, with 7 bases fitting TRBD1. J lost 7 bases, V lost 7 bases, and 19 bases had no gene match. The CDR3 sequence is 16 residues long. From germline, CDR1 is MNHEY and CDR2 SMNVEV (reference sequence). The CDR3 reads CASTFLGEGAQGEQYF. The CDR3 coding sequence is TGTGCCAGCACCTTTTTAGGAGAGGGGGCACAGGGTGAGCAGTACTTC.

The sample holds a few counts of this clone. One junction end does not reproduce the germline sequence, and a read error may be involved. The V and J genes are TRBV7-7 and TRBJ1-5; 8 bases are shared with TRBD1. Germline lookup yields CDR1 SSHAT and CDR2 FNYEAQ (reference sequence). CDR3 length equals 13 residues. CDR3 coding DNA: TGTGCTAGCAGCTTAGGACAGGGCCGGCCCCAGCATTTT. Translated: CASSLGQGRPQHF.

This chain uses TRBV24-1 with TRBJ2-3; TRBD1 matches 9 bases. CDR1 and CDR2 from the germline V gene are KGHDR and SFDVKD. The CDR3 is made up of 16 amino acids. The ends lost 3 bases at V and 8 bases at J; junction bases unmatched: 11. The CDR3 is CATSDRDRAPFGTQYF. In DNA form, the CDR3 reads TGTGCCACCAGTGATCGGGACAGGGCCCCTTTTGGTACGCAGTATTTT.

The J gene is TRBJ2-5, the V gene TRBV7-8, with 8 bases matching TRBD1. This CDR3 has 20 amino acids. V lost 3 bases, J lost 5 bases, and 23 bases stayed unmatched. Germline V lookup: CDR1 SGHVS, CDR2 FQNEAQ. CDR3 sequence (DNA): TGTGCCAGCAGCTTGCGACAGGGGATTCTCGCAACGGGGGTGTCGGAGACCCAGTACTTC. It is translated as CASSLRQGILATGVSETQYF.

This sequence joins TRBV4-1 and TRBJ2-7, with D unresolved. Germline V gene lookup returns CDR1 MGHRA and CDR2 YSYEKL. The germline V and J ends were trimmed by 2 bases and 3 bases, with 8 bases remaining between them. This CDR3 is built from 13 residues. This CDR3 reads CASSQPNYYEQYF. CDR3 coding DNA: TGCGCCAGCAGCCAACCGAACTACTACGAGCAGTACTTC.